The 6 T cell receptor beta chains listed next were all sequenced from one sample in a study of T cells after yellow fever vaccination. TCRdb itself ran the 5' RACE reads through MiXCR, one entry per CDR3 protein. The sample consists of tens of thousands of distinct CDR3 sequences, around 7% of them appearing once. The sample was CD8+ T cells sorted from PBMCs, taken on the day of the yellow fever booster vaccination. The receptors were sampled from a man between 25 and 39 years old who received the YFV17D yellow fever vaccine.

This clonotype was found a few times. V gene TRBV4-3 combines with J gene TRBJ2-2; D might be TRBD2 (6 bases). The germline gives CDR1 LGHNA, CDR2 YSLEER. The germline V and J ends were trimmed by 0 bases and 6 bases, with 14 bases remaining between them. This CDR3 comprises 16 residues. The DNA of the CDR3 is TGCGCCAGCAGCCAAGATTTGGGGGAGGTTGCCGGGGAGCTGTTTTTT. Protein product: CASSQDLGEVAGELFF.

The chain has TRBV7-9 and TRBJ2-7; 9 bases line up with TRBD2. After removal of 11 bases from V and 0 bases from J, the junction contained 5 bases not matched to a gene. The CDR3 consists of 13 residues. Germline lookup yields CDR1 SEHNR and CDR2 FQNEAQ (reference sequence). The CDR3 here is CAGEREASYEQYF. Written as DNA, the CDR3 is TGTGCCGGGGAGCGGGAGGCCTCCTACGAGCAGTACTTC.

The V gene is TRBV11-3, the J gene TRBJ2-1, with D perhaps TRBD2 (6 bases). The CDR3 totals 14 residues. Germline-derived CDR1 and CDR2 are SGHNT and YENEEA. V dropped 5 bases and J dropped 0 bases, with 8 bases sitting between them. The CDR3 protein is CASSRRGSYNEQFF. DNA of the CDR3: TGTGCCAGCAGCCGGAGGGGCTCCTACAATGAGCAGTTCTTC. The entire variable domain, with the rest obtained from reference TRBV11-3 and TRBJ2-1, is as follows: EAGVVQSPRYKIIEKKQPVAFWCNPISGHNTLYWYLQNLGQGPELLIRYENEEAVDDSQLPKDRFSAERLKGVDSTLKIQPAELGDSAVYLCASSRRGSYNEQFFGPGTRLTVL.

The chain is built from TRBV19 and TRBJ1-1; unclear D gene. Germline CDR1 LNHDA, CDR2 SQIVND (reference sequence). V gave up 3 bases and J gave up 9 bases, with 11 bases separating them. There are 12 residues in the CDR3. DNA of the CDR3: TGTGCCAGTAGTATTGGGCAGACTCAAGCTTTCTTT. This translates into CASSIGQTQAFF. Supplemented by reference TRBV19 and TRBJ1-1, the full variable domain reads DGGITQSPKYLFRKEGQNVTLSCEQNLNHDAMYWYRQDPGQGLRLIYYSQIVNDFQKGDIAEGYSVSREKKESFPLTVTSAQKNPTAFYLCASSIGQTQAFFGQGTRLTVV.

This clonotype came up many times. CDR3 in DNA: TGCAGTGCTAGAGGGGGTGGAAGTAATGAGCAGTTCTTC. It is translated as CSARGGGSNEQFF. The gene calls are TRBV20-1 and TRBJ2-1; D uncertain. The CDR3 contains 13 residues. Trimming removed 1 base at V and 7 bases at J, with 11 bases between. Germline values: CDR1 DFQATT, CDR2 SNEGSKA (reference sequence).

The CDR3 DNA follows: TGTGCCAGCAGCTTAGAGGTGGGAGATACGCAGTATTTT. Its protein is CASSLEVGDTQYF. The rearrangement links TRBV7-6 to TRBJ2-3; no clear D. Trimming cost V 1 base and J 5 bases, with 7 bases left between them. The CDR3 consists of 13 residues. Looked up from germline, CDR1 is SGHVS and CDR2 is FNYEAQ.